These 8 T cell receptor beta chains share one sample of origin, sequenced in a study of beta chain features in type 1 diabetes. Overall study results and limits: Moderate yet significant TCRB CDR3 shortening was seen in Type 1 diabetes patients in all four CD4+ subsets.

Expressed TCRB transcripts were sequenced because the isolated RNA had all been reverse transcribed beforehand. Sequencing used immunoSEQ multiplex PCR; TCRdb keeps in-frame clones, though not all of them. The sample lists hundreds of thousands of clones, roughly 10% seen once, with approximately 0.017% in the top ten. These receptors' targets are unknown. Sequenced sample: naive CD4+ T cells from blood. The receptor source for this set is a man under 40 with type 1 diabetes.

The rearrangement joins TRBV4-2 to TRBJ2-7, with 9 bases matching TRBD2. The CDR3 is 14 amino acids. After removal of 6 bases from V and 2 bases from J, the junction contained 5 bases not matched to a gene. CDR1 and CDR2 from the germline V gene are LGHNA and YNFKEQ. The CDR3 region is CASRRLAGTYEQYF. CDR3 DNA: TGTGCCAGCAGACGCCTAGCGGGGACCTACGAGCAGTACTTC.

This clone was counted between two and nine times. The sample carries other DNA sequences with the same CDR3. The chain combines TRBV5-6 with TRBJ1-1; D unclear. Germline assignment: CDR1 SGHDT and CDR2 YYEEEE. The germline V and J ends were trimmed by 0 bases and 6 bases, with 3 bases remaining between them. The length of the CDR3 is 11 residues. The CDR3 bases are TGTGCCAGCAGCTTGGCAGCTGAAGCTTTCTTT. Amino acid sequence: CASSLAAEAFF. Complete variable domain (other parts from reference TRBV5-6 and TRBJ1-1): DAGVTQSPTHLIKTRGQQVTLRCSPKSGHDTVSWYQQALGQGPQFIFQYYEEEERQRGNFPDRFSGHQFPNYSSELNVNALLLGDSALYLCASSLAAEAFFGQGTRLTVV.

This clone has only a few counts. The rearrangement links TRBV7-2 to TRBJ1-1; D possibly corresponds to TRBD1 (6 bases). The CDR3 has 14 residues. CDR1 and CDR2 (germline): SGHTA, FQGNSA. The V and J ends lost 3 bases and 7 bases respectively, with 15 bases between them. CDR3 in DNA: TGTGCCAGCAGCTTCTCACAGGGAAGGGTTGAAGCTTTCTTT. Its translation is CASSFSQGRVEAFF.

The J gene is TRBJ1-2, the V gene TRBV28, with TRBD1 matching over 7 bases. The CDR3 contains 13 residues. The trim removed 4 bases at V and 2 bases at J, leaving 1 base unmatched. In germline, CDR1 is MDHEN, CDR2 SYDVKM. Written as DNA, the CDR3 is TGTGCCAGCAGTTCACAGGGGAACTATGGCTACACCTTC. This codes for CASSSQGNYGYTF.

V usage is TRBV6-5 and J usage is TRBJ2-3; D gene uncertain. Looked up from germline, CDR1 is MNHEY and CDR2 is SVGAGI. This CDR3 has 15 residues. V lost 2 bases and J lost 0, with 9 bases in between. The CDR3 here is CASSYKLSSTDTQYF. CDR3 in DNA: TGTGCCAGCAGTTACAAACTGTCTAGCACAGATACGCAGTATTTT.

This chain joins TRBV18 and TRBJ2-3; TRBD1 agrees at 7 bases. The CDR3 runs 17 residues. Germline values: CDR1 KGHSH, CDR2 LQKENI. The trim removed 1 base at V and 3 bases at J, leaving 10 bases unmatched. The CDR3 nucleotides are TGTGCCAGCTCACCACTGTTCCTGTCAGGGGGAACAGATACGCAGTATTTT. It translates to CASSPLFLSGGTDTQYF.

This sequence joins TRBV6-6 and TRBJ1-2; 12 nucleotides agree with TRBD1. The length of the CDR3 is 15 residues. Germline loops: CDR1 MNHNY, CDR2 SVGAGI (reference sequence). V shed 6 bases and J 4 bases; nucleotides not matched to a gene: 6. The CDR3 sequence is CASSFLGQGAYGYTF. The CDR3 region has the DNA TGTGCCAGCAGCTTCTTGGGACAGGGGGCCTATGGCTACACCTTC.

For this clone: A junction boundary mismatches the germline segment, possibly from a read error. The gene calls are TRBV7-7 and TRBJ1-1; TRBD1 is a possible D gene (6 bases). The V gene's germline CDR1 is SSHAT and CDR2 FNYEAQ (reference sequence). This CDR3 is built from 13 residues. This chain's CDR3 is CASSRDPTGEAFF. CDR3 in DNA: TGTGCTAGCAGCCGAGACCCGACAGGTGAAGCTTTCTTT.